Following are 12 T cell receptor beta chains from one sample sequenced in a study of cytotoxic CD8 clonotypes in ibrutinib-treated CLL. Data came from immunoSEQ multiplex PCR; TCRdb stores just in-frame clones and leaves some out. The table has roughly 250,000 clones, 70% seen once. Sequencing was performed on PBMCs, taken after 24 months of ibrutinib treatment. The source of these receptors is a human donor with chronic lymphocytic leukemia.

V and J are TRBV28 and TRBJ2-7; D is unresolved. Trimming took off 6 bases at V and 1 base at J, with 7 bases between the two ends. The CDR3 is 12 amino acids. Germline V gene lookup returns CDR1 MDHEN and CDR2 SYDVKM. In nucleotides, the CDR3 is TGTGCCAGCAGGACGGTGTCCTACGAGCAGTACTTC. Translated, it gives CASRTVSYEQYF.

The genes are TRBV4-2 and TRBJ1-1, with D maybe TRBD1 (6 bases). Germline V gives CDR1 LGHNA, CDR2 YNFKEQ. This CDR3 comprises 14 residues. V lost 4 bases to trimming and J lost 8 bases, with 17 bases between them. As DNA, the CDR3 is TGTGCCAGCAGCCGCAGAACGGACAGCCCGGAAGCTTTCTTT. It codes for CASSRRTDSPEAFF.

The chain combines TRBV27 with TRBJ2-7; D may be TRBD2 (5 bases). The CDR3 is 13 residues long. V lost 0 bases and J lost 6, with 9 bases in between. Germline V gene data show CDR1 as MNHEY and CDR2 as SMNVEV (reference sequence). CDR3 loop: CASSLSRLAEQYF. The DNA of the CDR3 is TGTGCCAGCAGTTTATCGAGGCTAGCCGAGCAGTACTTC.

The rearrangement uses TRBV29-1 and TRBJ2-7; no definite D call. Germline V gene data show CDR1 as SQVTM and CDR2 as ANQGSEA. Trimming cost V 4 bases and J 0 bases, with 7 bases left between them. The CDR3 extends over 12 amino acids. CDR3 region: CSVVEGSYEQYF. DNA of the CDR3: TGCAGCGTTGTGGAAGGCTCCTACGAGCAGTACTTC.

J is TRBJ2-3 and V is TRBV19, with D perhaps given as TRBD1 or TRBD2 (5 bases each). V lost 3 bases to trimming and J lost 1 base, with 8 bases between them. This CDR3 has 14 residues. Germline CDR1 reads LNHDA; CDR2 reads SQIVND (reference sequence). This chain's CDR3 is CASSMGVGTDTQYF. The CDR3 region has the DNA TGTGCCAGTAGTATGGGGGTGGGCACAGATACGCAGTATTTT. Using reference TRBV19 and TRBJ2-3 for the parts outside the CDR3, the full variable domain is DGGITQSPKYLFRKEGQNVTLSCEQNLNHDAMYWYRQDPGQGLRLIYYSQIVNDFQKGDIAEGYSVSREKKESFPLTVTSAQKNPTAFYLCASSMGVGTDTQYFGPGTRLTVL.

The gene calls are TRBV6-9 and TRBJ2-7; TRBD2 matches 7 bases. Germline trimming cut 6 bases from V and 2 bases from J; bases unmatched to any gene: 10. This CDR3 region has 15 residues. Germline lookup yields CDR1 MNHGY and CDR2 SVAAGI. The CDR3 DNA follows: TGTGCCAGCAGGCGGGGAGCGGGACTGACCTACGAGCAGTACTTC. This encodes CASRRGAGLTYEQYF.

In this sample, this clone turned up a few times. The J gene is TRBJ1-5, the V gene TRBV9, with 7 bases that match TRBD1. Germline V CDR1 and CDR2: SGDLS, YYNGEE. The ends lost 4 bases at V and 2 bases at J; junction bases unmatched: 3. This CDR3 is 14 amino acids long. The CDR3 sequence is CASSLQGGNQPQHF. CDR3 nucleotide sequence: TGTGCCAGCAGCCTGCAGGGGGGCAATCAGCCCCAGCATTTT.

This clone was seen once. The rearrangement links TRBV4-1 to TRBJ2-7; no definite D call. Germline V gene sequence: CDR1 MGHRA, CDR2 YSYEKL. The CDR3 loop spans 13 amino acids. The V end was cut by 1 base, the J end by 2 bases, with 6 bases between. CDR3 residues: CASSQAHAYEQYF. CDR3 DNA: TGCGCCAGCAGCCAAGCGCACGCCTACGAGCAGTACTTC.

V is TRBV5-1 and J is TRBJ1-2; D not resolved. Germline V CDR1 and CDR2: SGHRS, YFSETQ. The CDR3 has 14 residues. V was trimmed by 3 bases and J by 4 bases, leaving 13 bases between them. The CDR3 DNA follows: TGCGCCAGCAGCTATGGCGGGCAGCCCTATGGCTACACCTTC. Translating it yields CASSYGGQPYGYTF.

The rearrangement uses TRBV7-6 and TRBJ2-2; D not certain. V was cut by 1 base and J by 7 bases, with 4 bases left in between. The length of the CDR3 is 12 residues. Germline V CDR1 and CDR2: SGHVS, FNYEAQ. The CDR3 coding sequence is TGTGCCAGCAGCTTAGTCCTCGGGGAGCTGTTTTTT. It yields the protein CASSLVLGELFF.

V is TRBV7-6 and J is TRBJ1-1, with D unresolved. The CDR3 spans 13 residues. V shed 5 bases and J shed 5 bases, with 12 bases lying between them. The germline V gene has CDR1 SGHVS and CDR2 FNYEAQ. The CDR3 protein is CASSELVETEAFF. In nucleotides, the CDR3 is TGTGCCAGCAGCGAATTAGTCGAAACTGAAGCTTTCTTT. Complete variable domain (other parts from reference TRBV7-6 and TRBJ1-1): GAGVSQSPRYKVTKRGQDVALRCDPISGHVSLYWYRQALGQGPEFLTYFNYEAQQDKSGLPNDRFSAERPEGSISTLTIQRTEQRDSAMYRCASSELVETEAFFGQGTRLTVV.

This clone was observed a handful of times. CDR3 region: CASSPLSNQPQHF. The DNA for the CDR3 is TGTGCCAGCTCACCCCTTAGCAATCAGCCCCAGCATTTT. V usage is TRBV18 and J usage is TRBJ1-5; D is undetermined. Germline V gene data show CDR1 as KGHSH and CDR2 as LQKENI. V shed 3 bases and J shed 0 bases, with 3 bases lying between them. The CDR3 contains 13 residues.